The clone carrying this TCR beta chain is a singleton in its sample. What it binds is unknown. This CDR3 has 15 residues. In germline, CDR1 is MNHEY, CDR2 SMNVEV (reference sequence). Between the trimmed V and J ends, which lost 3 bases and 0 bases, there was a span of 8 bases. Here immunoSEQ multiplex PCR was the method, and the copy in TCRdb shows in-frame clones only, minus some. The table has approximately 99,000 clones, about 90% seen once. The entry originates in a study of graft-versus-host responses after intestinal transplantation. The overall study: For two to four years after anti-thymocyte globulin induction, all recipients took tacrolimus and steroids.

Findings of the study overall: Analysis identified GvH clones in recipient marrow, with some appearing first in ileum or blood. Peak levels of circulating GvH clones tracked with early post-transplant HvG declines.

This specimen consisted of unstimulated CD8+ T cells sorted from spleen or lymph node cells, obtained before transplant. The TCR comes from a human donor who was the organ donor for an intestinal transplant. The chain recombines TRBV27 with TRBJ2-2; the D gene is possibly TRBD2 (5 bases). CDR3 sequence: CASSFADSNTGELFF. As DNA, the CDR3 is TGTGCCAGCAGTTTCGCGGACTCGAACACCGGGGAGCTGTTTTTT.